This T cell receptor (beta chain) was captured in a study of CD8 T cells in ankylosing spondylitis. Findings of the study overall: Matched synovial fluid from ankylosing spondylitis patients was reported to be enriched for disease-linked clones. Blood from ankylosing spondylitis patients appeared to carry a characteristic roughly 8-variant TCR beta motif. Disease-associated clonotypes exhibited CD8+ identity and were relatively infrequent in peripheral blood.

This clonotype showed up many times. Its antigen is still unknown. TCRdb redid the calling of the 5' RACE reads with MiXCR, one entry per CDR3 protein. The sample records some 71,000 distinct CDR3 sequences, under 5.5% being singletons. The sequenced material came from blood, either unsorted or a sorted T cell fraction (not recorded which). The sequence derives from a male donor with ankylosing spondylitis or in good health (not recorded which).

CDR3 DNA: TGTGCCAGCAGTTTACCCGGGCCAATGAACACTGAAGCTTTCTTT. The encoded protein is CASSLPGPMNTEAFF. This chain joins TRBV28 and TRBJ1-1, with unresolved D. Per germline, CDR1 MDHEN and CDR2 SYDVKM. Trimming cost V 2 bases and J 0 bases, with 10 bases left between them. CDR3 length equals 15 residues.